One and the same sample provided the 6 T cell receptor beta chains below, sequenced in a study of Tregs in tolerant kidney transplant recipients (dated by TCRdb to about 2019). Libraries were prepared through the immunoSEQ multiplex PCR assay. Imported from immuneACCESS, the table was reduced by TCRdb to in-frame sequences with V and J called. These copies leave out some clones; in studies compared against another copy, an unresolved V gene accounts for under half, and the cause of the remainder is not known. Present in this sample are tens of thousands of clones, 90% to 95% of which were seen just once. The biggest ten clones account for 1.5% to 2% of the sample. Related donors were used in the transplants with nonmyeloablative bone marrow transplantation, and mixed chimerism was transient in the human trials. Sequences were derived from CD4+ T cells from blood (PBMCs), sampled 12 months after the transplant. The receptors stem from a human patient who received a combined kidney and bone marrow transplant. Some T cells present after a transplant may be cells of the graft donor.

This clone was detected only a few times. The chain recombines TRBV5-1 with TRBJ2-7; 11 nucleotides match TRBD2. The CDR3 runs to 14 residues. J was trimmed by 6 bases and V by 4 bases; bases with no gene match: 6. Germline V lookup: CDR1 SGHRS, CDR2 YFSETQ. The CDR3 region has the DNA TGCGCCAGCAGCCTTAGCGGGAGGGACTCCGAGCAGTACTTC. Translated, it gives CASSLSGRDSEQYF.

The chain recombines TRBV4-3 with TRBJ2-1, with D perhaps matching TRBD2 (5 bases). The CDR3 is 18 residues long. The germline V gene has CDR1 LGHNA and CDR2 YSLEER. V was pared by 0 bases and J by 0 bases, with 15 bases between. The CDR3 sequence: CASSQERPTGSSYNEQFF. The CDR3 DNA follows: TGCGCCAGCAGCCAAGAACGCCCCACGGGGAGCTCCTACAATGAGCAGTTCTTC.

The V and J genes are TRBV28 and TRBJ1-5; unclear D gene. The CDR3 loop spans 15 amino acids. With 6 bases removed from V and 0 bases from J, the gap between germline ends came to 12 bases. CDR1 and CDR2 from the germline V gene are MDHEN and SYDVKM. DNA of the CDR3: TGTGCCAGCAGCCACGGGGTGTATAGCAATCAGCCCCAGCATTTT. Its protein is CASSHGVYSNQPQHF.

This sequence joins TRBV27 and TRBJ1-2; no clear D. In germline, CDR1 is MNHEY, CDR2 SMNVEV (reference sequence). The CDR3 totals 15 residues. The V gene lost 6 bases and the J gene lost 2 bases, with 16 bases spanning the gap. CDR3 nucleotides: TGTGCCAGCAGCCCCCGGCGAGGGTTGAACTATGGCTACACCTTC. Amino acids: CASSPRRGLNYGYTF.

This clone was seen only once. This chain's CDR3 is CASSRGGDQPQHF. The CDR3, as DNA: TGTGCCAGCAGCCGAGGGGGCGATCAGCCCCAGCATTTT. The V call is TRBV6-5, the J call TRBJ1-5; 7 bases match TRBD1. Germline CDR1 reads MNHEY; CDR2 reads SVGAGI. This CDR3 is built from 13 residues. Trimming took 6 bases from V and 5 from J; bases not matched to a gene: 4.

The chain recombines TRBV5-4 with TRBJ2-7; TRBD1 matches 7 bases. The CDR3 length is 13 residues. Looked up from germline, CDR1 is SGHNT and CDR2 is YYREEE (reference sequence). V lost 5 bases, J lost 3 bases, and 5 bases stayed unmatched. The CDR3 sequence is CASSPSGGYEQYF. For the CDR3, the DNA is TGTGCCAGCAGTCCCTCAGGGGGCTACGAGCAGTACTTC.